These 20 T cell receptor beta chains were sequenced from one sample in a study of cytomegalovirus exposure and HLA in healthy donors. The primer mix had 60 Vbeta and 13 Jbeta primers. Profiled with immunoSEQ multiplex PCR; TCRdb holds only in-frame clones, not every one. The profile shows fewer than 200,000 clones, about 85% of them singletons. Sequenced: PBMCs. These TCRs come from a woman in her fifties or sixties in good health and CMV-seropositive.

The rearrangement links TRBV19 to TRBJ1-1; perhaps TRBD1 as D (6 bases). Germline V CDR1 and CDR2: LNHDA, SQIVND (reference sequence). Trimming removed 5 bases from V and 0 bases from J, with 16 bases in between. The CDR3 contains 16 residues. The CDR3 is CASSPWTWDMNTEAFF. The CDR3 DNA reads TGTGCCAGTAGTCCCTGGACCTGGGACATGAACACTGAAGCTTTCTTT.

The chain uses TRBV5-1 and TRBJ2-3; no reliable D call. The CDR3 is 16 amino acids. Germline CDR1 is SGHRS and CDR2 is YFSETQ. V lost 0 bases and J lost 4, with 15 bases in between. For the CDR3, the DNA is TGCGCCAGCAGCTTGGAAGGAGATACGGGTGCAGATACGCAGTATTTT. It encodes CASSLEGDTGADTQYF.

The chain employs TRBV11-3 and TRBJ2-3; weak D call: TRBD2 (6 bases). Trimming stripped 5 bases from V and 6 bases from J, with 15 bases between. CDR1 and CDR2 (germline): SGHNT, YENEEA. This CDR3 contains 14 residues. CDR3 DNA sequence: TGTGCCAGCAGCCTGGGGGGTTTAGAGGATACGCAGTATTTT. It translates to CASSLGGLEDTQYF.

This chain uses TRBV5-1 with TRBJ2-2; unclear D gene. CDR3 size: 14 residues. V was cut by 2 bases and J by 0 bases, with 5 bases left in between. Looked up from germline, CDR1 is SGHRS and CDR2 is YFSETQ. The DNA for the CDR3 is TGCGCCAGCAGCTTCACAGCGAACACCGGGGAGCTGTTTTTT. Encoded protein: CASSFTANTGELFF.

The chain links TRBV10-1 to TRBJ1-1; D possibly corresponds to TRBD1 (5 bases). This CDR3 is 13 amino acids long. The germline gives CDR1 WNHNN, CDR2 SYGVQD (reference sequence). Trimming removed 7 bases at V and 10 bases at J, with 19 bases between. As DNA, the CDR3 is TGCGCCAGCACTCCAACCGCGGGGGGAAGAGCTTTCTTT. Its translation is CASTPTAGGRAFF.

CDR3 sequence reads: CASSPELDYEQYF. In nucleotides, the CDR3 is TGCGCCAGCAGCCCGGAACTAGACTACGAGCAGTACTTC. The V gene is TRBV5-1, the J gene TRBJ2-5; weak D call: TRBD2 (5 bases). The J call is in doubt because the DNA end fits TRBJ2-7 better. This CDR3 has 13 residues. CDR1 is SGHRS, CDR2 YFSETQ, per germline.

The chain couples TRBV7-3 to TRBJ2-3; 10 bases align to TRBD1. J was trimmed by 2 bases and V by 9 bases; bases with no gene match: 5. CDR1 and CDR2 (germline): SGHTA, FQGTGA. CDR3 length equals 14 residues. The DNA for the CDR3 is TGTGCCAGTGCGGACAGGGGGACCACAGATACGCAGTATTTT. Encoded protein: CASADRGTTDTQYF.

This chain joins TRBV5-4 and TRBJ2-7; 9 nucleotides match TRBD1. The germline V gene has CDR1 SGHNT and CDR2 YYREEE (reference sequence). This CDR3 region has 16 residues. V shed 2 bases and J 3 bases; nucleotides not matched to a gene: 9. The CDR3 DNA follows: TGTGCCAGCAGCTTCGAGGGGACAGGGAGGCGCTACGAGCAGTACTTC. Translation: CASSFEGTGRRYEQYF. The full variable domain, in which reference TRBV5-4 and TRBJ2-7 provide the parts outside the CDR3, is ETGVTQSPTHLIKTRGQQVTLRCSSQSGHNTVSWYQQALGQGPQFIFQYYREEENGRGNFPPRFSGLQFPNYSSELNVNALELDDSALYLCASSFEGTGRRYEQYFGPGTRLTVT.

CDR3 amino acids: CASLGGYGRETQYF. CDR3 coding DNA: TGTGCCAGCCTTGGGGGGTACGGCCGAGAGACCCAGTACTTC. The J gene is TRBJ2-5, the V gene TRBV6-9, with D tentatively TRBD2 (6 bases). Trimming removed 8 bases at V and 4 bases at J, with 17 bases between. Germline V gene data show CDR1 as MNHGY and CDR2 as SVAAGI. This CDR3 is built from 14 residues.

The rearrangement links TRBV5-1 to TRBJ1-2; D not resolved. The germline gives CDR1 SGHRS, CDR2 YFSETQ. The CDR3 runs 14 residues. Trimming left V 0 bases short and J 4 bases short, with 10 bases between. CDR3 region: CASSLVAGSYGYTF. In DNA form, the CDR3 reads TGCGCCAGCAGCTTGGTTGCAGGATCCTATGGCTACACCTTC. The full variable domain, in which reference TRBV5-1 and TRBJ1-2 provide the parts outside the CDR3, is KAGVTQTPRYLIKTRGQQVTLSCSPISGHRSVSWYQQTPGQGLQFLFEYFSETQRNKGNFPGRFSGRQFSNSRSEMNVSTLELGDSALYLCASSLVAGSYGYTFGSGTRLTVV.

The sample holds one count of this clone. This sequence joins TRBV5-1 and TRBJ2-3; 7 bases are shared with TRBD1. V shed 0 bases and J 6 bases; nucleotides not matched to a gene: 4. The CDR3 totals 14 residues. Germline CDR1 and CDR2: SGHRS and YFSETQ. The DNA for the CDR3 is TGCGCCAGCAGCTTGGACAGGGGCTACGATACGCAGTATTTT. It translates to CASSLDRGYDTQYF.

The chain recombines TRBV6-6 with TRBJ1-2; a possible D gene is TRBD1 (6 bases). V was shortened by 2 bases and J by 6 bases, with 19 bases between the two germline ends. Germline V gene data show CDR1 as MNHNY and CDR2 as SVGAGI (reference sequence). This CDR3 contains 16 residues. CDR3 sequence (DNA): TGTGCCAGCAGTTACGATAGGGCGGGGGGCAGCCATGGCTACACCTTC. Its translation is CASSYDRAGGSHGYTF.

V is TRBV5-1 and J is TRBJ2-1, with D possibly being TRBD2 (5 bases). Trimming took off 7 bases at V and 9 bases at J, with 17 bases between the two ends. The CDR3 is 13 amino acids. Germline values: CDR1 SGHRS, CDR2 YFSETQ. CDR3 residues: CASAFLQAGEQFF. CDR3 nucleotides: TGCGCCAGCGCTTTCCTTCAGGCGGGTGAGCAGTTCTTC.

This chain joins TRBV5-8 and TRBJ1-1, with TRBD1 matching over 8 bases. V lost 0 bases to trimming and J lost 3 bases; unmatched junction nucleotides: 4. The CDR3 runs 15 residues. Germline values: CDR1 SGHTS, CDR2 YDEGEE. The CDR3 DNA reads TGTGCCAGCAGCTTGGTTCCAGGGGGCTACACTGAAGCTTTCTTT. It encodes CASSLVPGGYTEAFF. Filled out from reference TRBV5-8 and TRBJ1-1, the complete variable domain reads EAGVTQSPTHLIKTRGQQATLRCSPISGHTSVYWYQQALGLGLQFLLWYDEGEERNRGNFPPRFSGRQFPNYSSELNVNALELEDSALYLCASSLVPGGYTEAFFGQGTRLTVV.

J is TRBJ2-3 and V is TRBV9; TRBD2 matches at 11 bases. The CDR3 runs to 16 residues. V lost 1 base to trimming and J lost 6 bases; unmatched junction nucleotides: 7. The germline gives CDR1 SGDLS, CDR2 YYNGEE. This CDR3 reads CASSVTSGGAGDTQYF. CDR3 in DNA: TGTGCCAGCAGCGTAACTAGCGGGGGCGCCGGGGATACGCAGTATTTT.

V and J are TRBV5-1 and TRBJ1-1, with D perhaps matching TRBD1 (5 bases). V gave up 4 bases and J gave up 2 bases, with 15 bases separating them. In germline, CDR1 is SGHRS, CDR2 YFSETQ. The CDR3 sequence is 15 residues long. CDR3: CASSPLGGGNTEAFF. The DNA of the CDR3 is TGCGCCAGCAGCCCCCTCGGGGGGGGAAACACTGAAGCTTTCTTT.

V and J are TRBV4-2 and TRBJ2-5; D unclear. Matching the DNA end better, TRBJ2-7 makes the J call doubtful. CDR1 is LGHNA and CDR2 is YNFKEQ in the germline V gene. The CDR3 consists of 12 residues. In DNA, the CDR3 is TGTGCCAGCTACCTTAGAGCCTACGAGCAGTACTTC. Its protein is CASYLRAYEQYF.

The chain links TRBV4-2 to TRBJ1-2, with TRBD1 as a possible D gene (5 bases). Trimming removed 3 bases from V and 2 bases from J, with 16 bases in between. The germline V gene encodes CDR1 LGHNA and CDR2 YNFKEQ. This CDR3 comprises 16 residues. The CDR3 DNA sequence: TGTGCCAGCAGCCAGACAGATACGATAAAAAACTATGGCTACACCTTC. Its protein is CASSQTDTIKNYGYTF.

This chain joins TRBV19 and TRBJ2-2; D remains unclear. CDR1 is LNHDA and CDR2 is SQIVND in the germline V gene (reference sequence). The V gene lost 7 bases and the J gene lost 5 bases, with 20 bases spanning the gap. This CDR3 has 16 residues. Written as DNA, the CDR3 is TGTGCCAGTACCACCGGCGGTAGCTTAAGAACCGGGGAGCTGTTTTTT. Its translation: CASTTGGSLRTGELFF.

This clone was counted a few times. The chain carries TRBV15 and TRBJ2-7; 9 nucleotides match TRBD2. This CDR3 has 16 amino acids. Trimming cost V 1 base and J 5 bases; bases outside gene matches: 9. CDR1 is LNHNV and CDR2 is YYDKDF in the germline V gene (reference sequence). The CDR3, as DNA: TGTGCCACCAGCAGAGCGGGTAGCGGGAGTGTCAACGAGCAGTACTTC. It encodes CATSRAGSGSVNEQYF.